This T cell receptor (beta chain) was retrieved from a study of cytomegalovirus exposure and HLA in healthy donors. Study overall: Prior work identified more than 90 million unique TCR beta sequences in 150 million to 200 million T cells.

Primers included in the PCR were 60 Vbeta and 13 Jbeta primers. In the original processing: Later work found around 72 million unique TCR beta chains, with some 11 million shared. Some clones are missing from TCRdb's copy, which holds only in-frame ones; the method was immunoSEQ multiplex PCR. V and J calls and clone size are those listed in that table; D and trimming were worked out from the DNA. The data hold some 150,000 clones, with 70% to 85% observed a single time. Study results and caveats: It was likely that a cluster of highly shared sequence variants was a sequencing artifact.

Notes on this clone: Its antigen is not identified.

This CDR3 has 16 amino acids. V lost 5 bases, J lost 4 bases, and 10 bases stayed unmatched. CDR1 SEHNR and CDR2 FQNEAQ come from the germline V gene (reference sequence). Sequencing input: PBMCs. This receptor was identified in a woman in her twenties or thirties in good health and CMV-seronegative. The J gene is TRBJ2-7, the V gene TRBV7-9, with 11 nucleotides matching TRBD2. This CDR3 is CASSTFSGRATYEQYF. DNA for the CDR3: TGTGCCAGCAGCACCTTTAGCGGGAGGGCGACTTACGAGCAGTACTTC.